A single sample gave rise to the 4 T cell receptor beta chains below, sequenced in a study of Graves' ophthalmopathy and Graves' hyperthyroidism. RNA transcripts provided the template for amplifying TCR beta CDR3 regions. HTBI primers primed a first-round RT-PCR, and a second-round multiplex PCR followed. Each CDR3 protein gets one entry after TCRdb re-called the multiplex PCR reads with MiXCR. The sample contains 200,000 to 250,000 distinct CDR3 sequences, less than 55% of which appear only once. The sequenced sample consisted of peripheral blood. These receptors all come from an adult man with Graves' ophthalmopathy.

This clonotype was seen more than once but under ten times. This chain uses TRBV20-1 with TRBJ1-4; D is unresolved. Trimming stripped 0 bases from V and 0 bases from J, with 11 bases between. Per germline, CDR1 DFQATT and CDR2 SNEGSKA (reference sequence). There are 16 residues in the CDR3. The CDR3 sequence: CSARDGSTTTNEKLFF. The DNA of the CDR3 is TGCAGTGCTAGAGATGGTAGCACAACAACTAATGAAAAACTGTTTTTT.

This chain links TRBV9 with TRBJ1-2; 10 bases are a match to TRBD1. V lost 0 bases, J lost 5 bases, and 4 bases stayed unmatched. This CDR3 region has 15 residues. CDR1 SGDLS and CDR2 YYNGEE come from the germline V gene. CDR3 sequence: CASSVDRTGGYGYTF. The CDR3 nucleotides are TGTGCCAGCAGCGTAGATCGGACAGGGGGTTATGGCTACACCTTC.

The chain is built from TRBV29-1 and TRBJ1-2; D unclear. Between the trimmed V and J ends, which lost 1 base and 4 bases, there was a span of 10 bases. The CDR3 sequence is 13 residues long. CDR1 is SQVTM and CDR2 is ANQGSEA in the germline V gene. This CDR3 is CSVEGNSAYGYTF. The DNA for the CDR3 is TGCAGCGTTGAAGGAAACAGCGCCTATGGCTACACCTTC.

This clonotype has a handful of counts. The CDR3 coding sequence is TGTGCCAGCAGCCCAAGTGTAGGAGACTCGACCTATGGCTACACCTTC. Translated: CASSPSVGDSTYGYTF. The chain combines TRBV4-2 with TRBJ1-2; D unresolved. The CDR3 extends over 16 amino acids. Germline V gene lookup returns CDR1 LGHNA and CDR2 YNFKEQ. Trimming removed 4 bases at V and 4 bases at J, with 19 bases between.